Described below is a single TCR beta chain sequence and its context. Given the absence of the conserved phenylalanine or tryptophan at the CDR3 end, a read error is likely. The sample is drawn from a study of tumor and adjacent non-tumor tissue in lung cancer. The wider study: About 4.2 million productive TCRbeta reads were obtained per sample on average.

The CDR3 sequence is 13 residues long. Germline V gene data show CDR1 as SGHNT and CDR2 as YENEEA. TCRbeta libraries were built with three rounds of nested PCR, modified from ARM-PCR. TCRdb recomputed calls from the multiplex PCR reads with MiXCR, one row per CDR3 protein. The sample has approximately 53,000 distinct CDR3 sequences, 60% to 80% seen once. No cell sorting was done before RNA was extracted from the tissue. This non-tumor lung sample came from over 3 cm beyond the tumor edge. The receptor's source is a woman aged 60-75 years with non-small cell lung cancer. The chain has TRBV11-3 and TRBJ1-1; no clear D gene. Sample: distant non-tumor lung tissue. The CDR3 DNA is TGTACCAGCAGGTCGGACGGTAACACTGAAGCTTTCCTT. It yields the protein CTSRSDGNTEAFL.